These 15 T cell receptor beta chains originate from one sample sequenced in a study of blood T cell repertoires in COVID-19 (TCRdb year 2020). The method was the immunoSEQ multiplex PCR assay. As stored in TCRdb, this immuneACCESS dataset retains in-frame rearrangements with V and J assigned. A fraction of the clones does not appear; measured against another copy, unresolved V genes explain less than half of the discrepancy, and the remainder lacks a known reason. The sample has tens of thousands of clones on record, around 85% of them singletons. The top ten clonotypes cover around a sixth of the sample. Material for sequencing was peripheral blood. These receptors were obtained from a woman of 80 years or more with active or convalescent COVID-19.

CDR3 coding DNA: TGTGCCAGCAGTTTAGGGACAGGCAATTCACCCCTCCACTTT. It codes for CASSLGTGNSPLHF. The chain has TRBV27 and TRBJ1-6; 8 bases map to TRBD1. Germline-derived CDR1 and CDR2 are MNHEY and SMNVEV (reference sequence). The CDR3 totals 14 residues. V dropped 2 bases and J dropped 7; count of bases not matched to a gene: 1.

V and J are TRBV27 and TRBJ1-2; weak D call: TRBD1 (5 bases). Trimming left V 8 bases short and J 2 bases short, with 9 bases between. Per the germline V gene, CDR1 is MNHEY and CDR2 is SMNVEV (reference sequence). CDR3 size: 12 residues. As DNA, the CDR3 is TGTGCCAGCCGGAGACAGAACTATGGCTACACCTTC. It is translated as CASRRQNYGYTF.

The chain carries TRBV2 and TRBJ2-5, with D perhaps TRBD2 (5 bases). The V and J ends lost 4 bases and 4 bases respectively, with 13 bases between them. CDR3 length: 14 amino acids. CDR1 is SNHLY, CDR2 FYNNEI, per germline. CDR3: CASSVGTEGETQYF. As DNA, the CDR3 is TGTGCCAGCAGTGTGGGCACTGAGGGAGAGACCCAGTACTTC.

The chain employs TRBV20-1 and TRBJ2-3, with 11 bases matching TRBD2. Looked up from germline, CDR1 is DFQATT and CDR2 is SNEGSKA (reference sequence). The CDR3 is 15 residues long. Trimming at V came to 3 bases and at J to 4 bases, leaving 6 bases not matched to a gene. The CDR3 spells CSASTSGSGADTQYF. In nucleotides, the CDR3 is TGCAGTGCTAGTACTAGCGGGAGTGGCGCAGATACGCAGTATTTT.

The chain couples TRBV9 to TRBJ2-7; 10 bases line up with TRBD1. Per the germline V gene, CDR1 is SGDLS and CDR2 is YYNGEE. The ends lost 1 base at V and 5 bases at J; junction bases unmatched: 12. The CDR3 has 17 amino acids. CDR3 loop: CASSVQPSTGGEDEQYF. DNA for the CDR3: TGTGCCAGCAGCGTACAACCTTCGACAGGGGGCGAGGACGAGCAGTACTTC.

This clone appeared once. V is TRBV12-3 or TRBV12-4 and J is TRBJ1-2; D gene uncertain. There are 12 residues in the CDR3. V lost 3 bases and J 4 bases, leaving 6 bases between the germline ends. The CDR3 DNA follows: TGTGCCAGCAGTTTGTCAGTCTATGGCTACACCTTC. This encodes CASSLSVYGYTF.

This rearrangement joins TRBV7-2 to TRBJ2-7; weak D call: TRBD2 (7 bases). The CDR3 extends over 13 amino acids. Trimming stripped 6 bases from V and 4 bases from J, with 13 bases between. Germline CDR1 and CDR2: SGHTA and FQGNSA. CDR3 nucleotides: TGTGCCAGCAGTGGGGGGGGCCCTTACGAGCAGTACTTC. As protein: CASSGGGPYEQYF.

The rearrangement uses TRBV11-2 and TRBJ2-3, with a weak D call TRBD2 (5 bases). Germline lookup yields CDR1 SGHAT and CDR2 FQNNGV. This CDR3 contains 13 residues. Between the trimmed V and J ends, which lost 3 bases and 1 base, there was a span of 5 bases. Here the CDR3 reads CASSFSGTDTQYF. For the CDR3, the DNA is TGTGCCAGCAGCTTTAGCGGCACAGATACGCAGTATTTT.

The V and J genes are TRBV21-1 and TRBJ2-1; the D call in the table, TRBD2, was not verified against the DNA. TRBV21-1 is a listed pseudogene. CDR3 length equals 12 residues. The CDR3 nucleotides are TGTGCCAGCCCACGACTTTCCAATGAGCAGTTCTTC. Amino acid sequence: CASPRLSNEQFF.

The V call is TRBV4-3, the J call TRBJ2-3, with 9 bases aligning to TRBD2. With V trimmed by 3 bases and J by 1 base, 5 bases remained unmatched. The germline gives CDR1 LGHNA, CDR2 YSLEER. This CDR3 contains 16 residues. In nucleotides, the CDR3 is TGCGCCAGCAGCCACACTTGGACTAGCGGCACAGATACGCAGTATTTT. This sequence encodes CASSHTWTSGTDTQYF.

The chain recombines TRBV20-1 with TRBJ2-3; 7 nucleotides align to TRBD2. The CDR3 extends over 14 amino acids. Trimming at V came to 3 bases and at J to 4 bases, leaving 7 bases not matched to a gene. Germline values: CDR1 DFQATT, CDR2 SNEGSKA (reference sequence). The CDR3 protein is CSASMTSSADTQYF. Written as DNA, the CDR3 is TGCAGTGCTAGTATGACTAGCTCCGCAGATACGCAGTATTTT.

The chain carries TRBV23-1 and TRBJ1-4, with D maybe TRBD1 (6 bases). Being an ORF, TRBV23-1 has a function that is uncertain. The germline V and J ends were trimmed by 5 bases and 7 bases, with 8 bases remaining between them. The CDR3 loop spans 12 amino acids. CDR3 protein: CASSCRGEKLFF. DNA of the CDR3: TGCGCCAGCAGTTGCAGGGGTGAAAAACTGTTTTTT.

The chain couples TRBV6-6 to TRBJ2-1; D might be TRBD2 (7 bases). The V end lost 7 bases, the J end lost 5 bases, and 18 bases lay between the germline ends. Germline values: CDR1 MNHNY, CDR2 SVGAGI (reference sequence). There are 15 residues in the CDR3. CDR3 amino acids: CASTFKGGGDNEQFF. The CDR3 DNA reads as TGTGCCAGCACCTTCAAGGGGGGGGGCGACAATGAGCAGTTCTTC.

This clone turned up a few times. The V and J genes are TRBV11-2 and TRBJ1-3; maybe TRBD1 (6 bases). V dropped 5 bases and J dropped 4 bases, with 18 bases sitting between them. This CDR3 has 16 residues. Germline-derived CDR1 and CDR2 are SGHAT and FQNNGV. The CDR3 here is CASSLVGRGAGNTIYF. The CDR3, as DNA: TGTGCCAGCAGCCTAGTAGGGCGGGGGGCAGGAAACACCATATATTTT.

The V and J genes are TRBV7-9 and TRBJ2-7; TRBD2 aligns across 7 bases. The V gene's germline CDR1 is SEHNR and CDR2 FQNEAQ (reference sequence). V shed 3 bases and J 3 bases; nucleotides not matched to a gene: 2. This CDR3 spans 13 amino acids. The CDR3 bases are TGTGCCAGCAGCTTTGGGGGGGACTACGAGCAGTACTTC. Translation gives CASSFGGDYEQYF.